These 28 T cell receptor beta chains were all obtained from the same sample, sequenced in a study of blood T cells in healthy people across ages (dated by TCRdb to the mid-2010s). Library preparation used 5' RACE. Sequencing was carried out with an Illumina HiSeq 2500. The second PCR ran for roughly 7 to 11 cycles and used a J-beta primer mix along with a sample-barcoded 5' primer. Using fastp at Q25 and MiXCR, TCRdb reprocessed the public reads and kept productive beta chains. Each entry is one CDR3 protein sequence, shown with its most common DNA and genes. For this sample the table gives approximately 350,000 distinct CDR3 sequences, of which roughly half were detected only once. The top ten clonotypes cover under 65% of the sample. The sample was blood. The receptor set was obtained from a man in his 60s in good health.

This chain connects TRBV7-2 to TRBJ2-2; TRBD2 aligns across 10 bases. CDR1 and CDR2 (germline): SGHTA, FQGNSA. Germline trimming cut 5 bases from V and 4 bases from J; bases unmatched to any gene: 7. The CDR3 extends over 16 amino acids. The chain's CDR3 is CASSPLAGGTTGELFF. The CDR3 region has the DNA TGTGCCAGCAGCCCTTTAGCGGGGGGCACCACCGGGGAGCTGTTTTTT. Combining the CDR3 with reference TRBV7-2 and TRBJ2-2 gives the whole variable domain GAGVSQSPSNKVTEKGKDVELRCDPISGHTALYWYRQSLGQGLEFLIYFQGNSAPDKSGLPSDRFSAERTGGSVSTLTIQRTQQEDSAVYLCASSPLAGGTTGELFFGEGSRLTVL.

As concerns this clonotype: With a much larger clone just one base away, this may be a read error. The chain joins TRBV6-5 to TRBJ2-3; 7 bases align to TRBD2. In germline, CDR1 is MNHEY, CDR2 SVGAGI. Trimming at V came to 5 bases and at J to 1 base, leaving 6 bases not matched to a gene. CDR3 size: 15 residues. The CDR3 loop reads CASSKAGLRTDTQYF. The CDR3 region has the DNA TGTGCCAGCAGTAAAGCGGGACTCCGCACAGATACGCAGTATTTT.

This clonotype turned up a few times. In DNA, the CDR3 is TGTGCCAGCACCCCTGGCGGGAACTATGGCTACACCTTC. Encoded protein: CASTPGGNYGYTF. This chain uses TRBV5-6 with TRBJ1-2; unclear D gene. Looked up from germline, CDR1 is SGHDT and CDR2 is YYEEEE. The CDR3 covers 13 residues. V was shortened by 6 bases and J by 2 bases, with 11 bases between the two germline ends.

This chain links TRBV6-2 or TRBV6-3 with TRBJ2-1; tentatively, D is TRBD1 (5 bases). This CDR3 contains 14 residues. The V end lost 2 bases, the J end lost 8 bases, and 13 bases lay between the germline ends. Germline assignment: CDR1 MNHEY and CDR2 SVGEGT. CDR3 region: CASSYQGGRYEQFF. CDR3 bases: TGTGCCAGCAGTTACCAGGGCGGACGATATGAGCAGTTCTTC.

This clonotype showed up just a few times. This sequence joins TRBV6-5 and TRBJ2-5; D might be TRBD1 (7 bases). V was shortened by 0 bases and J by 5 bases, with 13 bases between the two germline ends. Germline values: CDR1 MNHEY, CDR2 SVGAGI. This CDR3 contains 15 residues. CDR3 in DNA: TGTGCCAGCAGTTACTCGCAGGGGGGAATCGAGACCCAGTACTTC. It codes for CASSYSQGGIETQYF.

The V and J genes are TRBV18 and TRBJ2-7; no clear D gene. The germline gives CDR1 KGHSH, CDR2 LQKENI. V lost 2 bases, J lost 0 bases, and 8 bases lay in between. The CDR3 is made up of 14 amino acids. The chain's CDR3 is CASSPGIRSYEQYF. The CDR3 nucleotides read TGTGCCAGCTCACCAGGGATTCGCTCCTACGAGCAGTACTTC.

The chain combines TRBV10-3 with TRBJ1-5, with unresolved D. The CDR3 is 13 residues long. V was pared by 5 bases and J by 2 bases, with 7 bases between. Germline V lookup: CDR1 ENHRY, CDR2 SYGVKD. CDR3 coding DNA: TGTGCCATCAGTCCCCAGGGCAATCAGCCCCAGCATTTT. Protein: CAISPQGNQPQHF.

A word on this clonotype: A much larger clone sits a single nucleotide away, making a read error possible. The CDR3 protein is CASTGGGETQFF. CDR3 sequence (DNA): TGTGCCAGCACGGGGGGCGGGGAGACCCAGTTCTTC. J is TRBJ2-1 and V is TRBV6-6, with D maybe TRBD2 (7 bases). Trimming cost V 7 bases and J 13 bases, with 17 bases left between them. The CDR3 totals 12 residues. Germline assignment: CDR1 MNHNY and CDR2 SVGAGI (reference sequence).

The table lists this clonotype with a few counts. The J gene is TRBJ2-5, the V gene TRBV29-1; 7 bases map to TRBD1. The CDR3 consists of 14 residues. In germline, CDR1 is SQVTM, CDR2 ANQGSEA. After removal of 4 bases from V and 1 base from J, the junction contained 6 bases not matched to a gene. The CDR3 protein is CSVGQAGGQETQYF. The CDR3 DNA sequence: TGCAGCGTTGGGCAAGCAGGGGGCCAAGAGACCCAGTACTTC.

This clonotype occurred a few times. This chain's CDR3 is CAWSSHRGISTEAFF. The DNA of the CDR3 is TGTGCCTGGAGTTCTCATCGGGGGATTTCCACTGAAGCTTTCTTT. The V gene is TRBV30, the J gene TRBJ1-1; possibly TRBD1 for D (5 bases). The CDR3 covers 15 residues. The V end was cut by 2 bases, the J end by 4 bases, with 17 bases between. Germline loops: CDR1 GTSNPN, CDR2 SVGIG (reference sequence).

The rearrangement uses TRBV28 and TRBJ2-7; 7 bases map to TRBD1. The length of the CDR3 is 13 residues. Looked up from germline, CDR1 is MDHEN and CDR2 is SYDVKM. The junction had 6 bases not matched to a gene; V was cut back by 8 bases and J by 2 bases. CDR3 DNA: TGTGCCAGCCGGGACAGTAACACCTACGAGCAGTACTTC. It specifies CASRDSNTYEQYF.

This clonotype has just a few counts. V gene TRBV20-1 combines with J gene TRBJ1-5; TRBD1 matches at 10 bases. The CDR3 loop spans 15 amino acids. Trimming removed 6 bases from V and 0 bases from J; junction bases left unmatched: 5. Looked up from germline, CDR1 is DFQATT and CDR2 is SNEGSKA (reference sequence). The CDR3 sequence: CSARTGGYSNQPQHF. For the CDR3, the DNA is TGCAGTGCACGGACAGGGGGTTATAGCAATCAGCCCCAGCATTTT.

V usage is TRBV7-2 and J usage is TRBJ2-4; 8 nucleotides agree with TRBD2. The J call may be in error: the DNA end matches TRBJ2-7 better. Per the germline V gene, CDR1 is SGHTA and CDR2 is FQGNSA. CDR3 length equals 14 residues. CDR3 region: CASSPLLTSDEQYF. The CDR3 DNA follows: TGTGCCAGCAGCCCACTACTGACTAGCGACGAGCAGTACTTC.

V usage is TRBV20-1 and J usage is TRBJ2-4; D tentatively fits TRBD1 or TRBD2 (5 bases each). The end of the DNA is better explained by TRBJ2-7, so the J call may be wrong. Looked up from germline, CDR1 is DFQATT and CDR2 is SNEGSKA (reference sequence). The CDR3 length is 13 residues. CDR3 sequence (DNA): TGCAGTGCTATATTCCGGGACCGCTACGAGCAGTACTTC. Translating gives CSAIFRDRYEQYF.

This clonotype turned up a few times. The rearrangement links TRBV4-2 to TRBJ2-7, with 9 bases that match TRBD2. The ends lost 1 base at V and 3 bases at J; junction bases unmatched: 7. This CDR3 contains 16 residues. Per germline, CDR1 LGHNA and CDR2 YNFKEQ. CDR3 coding DNA: TGTGCCAGCAGCCAAGGGACGCGGGGGGGCCTCTACGAGCAGTACTTC. Protein product: CASSQGTRGGLYEQYF.

V usage is TRBV28 and J usage is TRBJ2-2, with 8 bases lining up with TRBD2. The CDR3 is 15 residues long. Germline V gene data show CDR1 as MDHEN and CDR2 as SYDVKM. With 8 bases clipped from V and 0 bases from J, the junction kept 5 bases outside the gene matches. CDR3 sequence (DNA): TGTGCCAGCCGGGGGGGACAAACGAACACCGGGGAGCTGTTTTTT. The encoded protein is CASRGGQTNTGELFF. The variable domain in full, completed from reference TRBV28 and TRBJ2-2, reads DVKVTQSSRYLVKRTGEKVFLECVQDMDHENMFWYRQDPGLGLRLIYFSYDVKMKEKGDIPEGYSVSREKKERFSLILESASTNQTSMYLCASRGGQTNTGELFFGEGSRLTVL.

This rearrangement joins TRBV25-1 to TRBJ1-1, with 9 bases aligning to TRBD1. CDR3 size: 15 residues. Germline assignment: CDR1 MGHDK and CDR2 SYGVNS. Losses at the gene ends were 11 bases for V and 2 bases for J; bases not matched to a gene: 12. CDR3 loop: CAQKGGQGCNTEAFF. The CDR3, as DNA: TGTGCCCAAAAAGGGGGACAGGGCTGCAACACTGAAGCTTTCTTT.

This clonotype appeared a single time. The rearrangement joins TRBV20-1 to TRBJ1-5; TRBD1 aligns across 7 bases. There are 16 residues in the CDR3. J lost 0 bases, V lost 3 bases, and 8 bases had no gene match. In germline, CDR1 is DFQATT, CDR2 SNEGSKA (reference sequence). Here the CDR3 DNA reads TGCAGTGCTAGGGAGACAGGGAGAGATAGCAATCAGCCCCAGCATTTT. This encodes CSARETGRDSNQPQHF.

The chain links TRBV7-2 to TRBJ1-1; D gene unclear. The CDR3 is 15 amino acids. V dropped 5 bases and J dropped 5 bases, with 18 bases sitting between them. From germline, CDR1 is SGHTA and CDR2 FQGNSA. The CDR3 DNA reads as TGTGCCAGCAGCCCTCCCCGCGGAAGTCTAACTGAAGCTTTCTTT. Its protein is CASSPPRGSLTEAFF.

V gene TRBV5-1 combines with J gene TRBJ2-7, with TRBD2 identical over 9 bases. The CDR3 covers 16 residues. Per germline, CDR1 SGHRS and CDR2 YFSETQ. Trimming removed 0 bases from V and 5 bases from J; junction bases left unmatched: 9. The CDR3 spells CASSLELAGGNNEQYF. The CDR3 DNA reads as TGCGCCAGCAGCTTGGAGTTGGCGGGGGGGAATAACGAGCAGTACTTC.

The chain recombines TRBV20-1 with TRBJ2-5; 7 nucleotides match TRBD2. V lost 4 bases to trimming and J lost 11 bases; unmatched junction nucleotides: 22. The V gene's germline CDR1 is DFQATT and CDR2 SNEGSKA (reference sequence). This CDR3 comprises 16 residues. CDR3 sequence: CSAKGPGLAGVNEQYF. The CDR3 DNA sequence: TGCAGTGCTAAAGGTCCGGGCCTTGCGGGAGTCAATGAGCAGTACTTC.

The chain couples TRBV20-1 to TRBJ2-1; TRBD2 agrees at 8 bases. CDR3 size: 14 residues. V lost 6 bases to trimming and J lost 7 bases; unmatched junction nucleotides: 11. Germline lookup yields CDR1 DFQATT and CDR2 SNEGSKA (reference sequence). The CDR3 is CSASRAGGWNEQFF. CDR3 nucleotide sequence: TGCAGTGCCTCCAGGGCGGGGGGATGGAATGAGCAGTTCTTC.

The chain has TRBV25-1 and TRBJ1-2; 9 bases map to TRBD1. This CDR3 spans 15 amino acids. Germline trimming cut 8 bases from V and 7 bases from J; bases unmatched to any gene: 14. Germline V CDR1 and CDR2: MGHDK, SYGVNS. The CDR3 region has the DNA TGTGCCAGCCGTCATACAGGGGGCAGATCAGGTGGCTACACCTTC. Translating gives CASRHTGGRSGGYTF.

This chain uses TRBV10-1 with TRBJ2-4, with 12 bases that match TRBD2. The J call is in doubt because the DNA end fits TRBJ2-7 better. CDR3 length: 14 amino acids. The germline CDR1 and CDR2 sequences are WNHNN and SYGVQD (reference sequence). Here the CDR3 DNA reads TGCGCCAGCAGTGTGACTAGCGGGGGTTACGAGCAGTACTTC. It encodes CASSVTSGGYEQYF.

V gene TRBV20-1 combines with J gene TRBJ2-3; possible D gene TRBD2, 7 bases. There are 16 residues in the CDR3. The germline V and J ends were trimmed by 1 base and 2 bases, with 16 bases remaining between them. Germline loops: CDR1 DFQATT, CDR2 SNEGSKA (reference sequence). Here the CDR3 reads CSARGTGGTPTDTQYF. As DNA, the CDR3 is TGCAGTGCTAGAGGCACGGGGGGCACCCCCACAGATACGCAGTATTTT.

The genes are TRBV7-8 and TRBJ2-5; possible D gene TRBD1, 5 bases. The germline CDR1 and CDR2 sequences are SGHVS and FQNEAQ. V lost 5 bases to trimming and J lost 5 bases, with 18 bases between them. This CDR3 comprises 15 residues. This CDR3 reads CASSPQTGKGETQYF. CDR3 bases: TGTGCCAGCAGCCCCCAGACTGGCAAGGGGGAGACCCAGTACTTC. The variable domain in full, with the rest retrieved from reference TRBV7-8 and TRBJ2-5, is GAGVSQSPRYKVAKRGQDVALRCDPISGHVSLFWYQQALGQGPEFLTYFQNEAQLDKSGLPSDRFFAERPEGSVSTLKIQRTQQEDSAVYLCASSPQTGKGETQYFGPGTRLLVL.

This rearrangement joins TRBV20-1 to TRBJ1-5; tentative D call: TRBD1 (5 bases). Germline assignment: CDR1 DFQATT and CDR2 SNEGSKA (reference sequence). This CDR3 contains 14 residues. The germline V and J ends were trimmed by 6 bases and 5 bases, with 17 bases remaining between them. CDR3 sequence: CSAGEEGFYQPQHF. Written as DNA, the CDR3 is TGCAGTGCGGGGGAGGAAGGGTTCTATCAGCCCCAGCATTTT.

The chain employs TRBV15 and TRBJ1-4; 7 bases match TRBD1. The CDR3 spans 15 residues. Germline lookup yields CDR1 LNHNV and CDR2 YYDKDF (reference sequence). V lost 3 bases and J lost 4; bases outside the gene matches: 5. The CDR3 protein is CATSSWDSHNEKLFF. In DNA form, the CDR3 reads TGTGCCACCAGCAGCTGGGACAGCCATAATGAAAAACTGTTTTTT.